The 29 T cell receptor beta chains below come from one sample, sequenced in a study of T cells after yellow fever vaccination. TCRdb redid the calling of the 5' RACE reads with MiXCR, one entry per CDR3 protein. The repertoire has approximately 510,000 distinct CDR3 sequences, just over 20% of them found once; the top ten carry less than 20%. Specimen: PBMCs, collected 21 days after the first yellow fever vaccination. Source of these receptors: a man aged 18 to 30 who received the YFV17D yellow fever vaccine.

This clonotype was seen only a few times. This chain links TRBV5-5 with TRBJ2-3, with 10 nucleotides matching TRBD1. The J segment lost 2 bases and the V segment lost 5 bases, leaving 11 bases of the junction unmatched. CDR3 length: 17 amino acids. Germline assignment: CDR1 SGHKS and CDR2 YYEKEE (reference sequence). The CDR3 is CASSSNPGTGATDTQYF. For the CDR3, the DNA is TGTGCCAGCAGTTCAAATCCCGGGACAGGGGCCACAGATACGCAGTATTTT.

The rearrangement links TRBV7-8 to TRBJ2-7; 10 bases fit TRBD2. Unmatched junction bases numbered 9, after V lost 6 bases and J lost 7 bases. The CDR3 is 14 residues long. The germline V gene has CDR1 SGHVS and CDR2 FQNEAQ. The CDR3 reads CASRQAGGVGEQYV. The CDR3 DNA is TGTGCCAGCAGACAAGCGGGGGGGGTGGGGGAGCAGTACGTC.

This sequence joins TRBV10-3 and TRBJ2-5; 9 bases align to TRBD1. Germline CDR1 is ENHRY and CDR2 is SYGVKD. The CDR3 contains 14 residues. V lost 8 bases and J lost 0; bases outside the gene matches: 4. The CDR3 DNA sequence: TGTGCCATCTGGACAGGGGCTAACCAAGAGACCCAGTACTTC. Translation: CAIWTGANQETQYF.

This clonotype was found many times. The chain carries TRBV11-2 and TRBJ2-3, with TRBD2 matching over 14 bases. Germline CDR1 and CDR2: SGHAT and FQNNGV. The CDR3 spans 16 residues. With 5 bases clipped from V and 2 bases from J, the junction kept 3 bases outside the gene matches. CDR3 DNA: TGTGCCAGCAGCCAGACTAGCGGGGGGGTCACAGATACGCAGTATTTT. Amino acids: CASSQTSGGVTDTQYF.

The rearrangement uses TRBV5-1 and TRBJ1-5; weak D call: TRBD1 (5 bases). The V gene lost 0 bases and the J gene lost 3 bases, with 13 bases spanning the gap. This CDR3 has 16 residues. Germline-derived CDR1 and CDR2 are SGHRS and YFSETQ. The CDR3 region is CASSLAPGKVNQPQHF. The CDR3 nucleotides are TGCGCCAGCAGCTTGGCCCCAGGGAAGGTCAATCAGCCCCAGCATTTT.

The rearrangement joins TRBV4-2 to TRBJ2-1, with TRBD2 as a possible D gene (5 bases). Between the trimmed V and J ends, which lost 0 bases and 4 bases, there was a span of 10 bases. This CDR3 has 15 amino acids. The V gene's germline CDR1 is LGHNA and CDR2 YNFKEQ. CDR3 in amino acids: CASSQDEGGYNEQFF. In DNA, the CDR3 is TGTGCCAGCAGCCAAGACGAAGGCGGGTACAATGAGCAGTTCTTC.

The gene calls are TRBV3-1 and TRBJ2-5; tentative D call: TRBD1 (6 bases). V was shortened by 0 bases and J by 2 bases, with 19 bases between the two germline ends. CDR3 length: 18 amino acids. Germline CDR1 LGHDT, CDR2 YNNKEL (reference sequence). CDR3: CASSQERDRRPTQETQYF. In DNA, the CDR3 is TGTGCCAGCAGCCAAGAACGAGACAGGAGGCCCACACAAGAGACCCAGTACTTC.

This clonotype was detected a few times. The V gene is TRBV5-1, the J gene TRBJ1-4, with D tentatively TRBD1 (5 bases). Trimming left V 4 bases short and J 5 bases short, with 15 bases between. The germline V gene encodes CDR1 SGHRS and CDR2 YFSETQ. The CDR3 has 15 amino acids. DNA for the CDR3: TGCGCCAGCAGCCCTTACAGGAGCCCGAATGAAAAACTGTTTTTT. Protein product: CASSPYRSPNEKLFF.

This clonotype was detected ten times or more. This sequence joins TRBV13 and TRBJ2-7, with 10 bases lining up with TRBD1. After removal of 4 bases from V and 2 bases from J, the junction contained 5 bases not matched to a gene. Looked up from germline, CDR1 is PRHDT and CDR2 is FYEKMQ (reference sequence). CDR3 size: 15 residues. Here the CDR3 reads CASSWGQGRTYEQYF. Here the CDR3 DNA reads TGTGCCAGCAGCTGGGGACAGGGGAGGACCTACGAGCAGTACTTC.

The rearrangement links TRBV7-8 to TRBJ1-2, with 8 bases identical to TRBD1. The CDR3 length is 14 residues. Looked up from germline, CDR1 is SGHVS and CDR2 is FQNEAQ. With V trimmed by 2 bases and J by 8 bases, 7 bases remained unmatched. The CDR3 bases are TGTGCCAGCAGCTTACAGGGGGCGGTATCCGGCTACACCTTC. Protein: CASSLQGAVSGYTF.

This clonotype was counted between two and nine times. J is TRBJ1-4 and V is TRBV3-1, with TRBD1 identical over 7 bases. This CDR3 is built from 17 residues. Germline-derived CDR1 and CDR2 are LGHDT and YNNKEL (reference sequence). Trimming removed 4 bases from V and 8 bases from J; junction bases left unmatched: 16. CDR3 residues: CASSPRSVGGRGEKLFF. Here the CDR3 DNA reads TGTGCCAGCAGCCCTCGTTCCGTAGGGGGCAGAGGGGAAAAACTGTTTTTT.

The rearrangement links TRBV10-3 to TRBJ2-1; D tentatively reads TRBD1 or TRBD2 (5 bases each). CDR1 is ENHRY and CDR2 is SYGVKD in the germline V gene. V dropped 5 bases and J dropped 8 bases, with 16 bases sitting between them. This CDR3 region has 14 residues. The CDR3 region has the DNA TGTGCCATCAGTACCGGGACCCTGAACCATGAGCAGTTCTTC. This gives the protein CAISTGTLNHEQFF.

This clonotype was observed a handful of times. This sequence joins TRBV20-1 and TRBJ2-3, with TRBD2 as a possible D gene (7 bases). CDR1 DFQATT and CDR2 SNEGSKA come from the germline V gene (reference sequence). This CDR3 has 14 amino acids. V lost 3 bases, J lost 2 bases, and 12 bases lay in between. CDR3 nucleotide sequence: TGCAGTGCTAGGTGGGCGGGGGCCACAGATACGCAGTATTTT. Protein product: CSARWAGATDTQYF.

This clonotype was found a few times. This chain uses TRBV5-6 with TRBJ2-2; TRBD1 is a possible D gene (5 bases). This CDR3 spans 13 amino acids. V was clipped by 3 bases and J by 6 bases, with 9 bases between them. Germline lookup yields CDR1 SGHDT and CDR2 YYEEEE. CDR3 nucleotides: TGTGCCAGCAGCTGGGTGGGGCCCGGGGAGCTGTTTTTT. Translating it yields CASSWVGPGELFF.

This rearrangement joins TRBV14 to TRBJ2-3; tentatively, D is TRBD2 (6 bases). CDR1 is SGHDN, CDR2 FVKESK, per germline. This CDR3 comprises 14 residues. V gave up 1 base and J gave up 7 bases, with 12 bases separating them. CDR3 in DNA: TGTGCCAGCAGCCAAGGGCCCCTAGCGCATACGCAGTATTTT. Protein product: CASSQGPLAHTQYF.

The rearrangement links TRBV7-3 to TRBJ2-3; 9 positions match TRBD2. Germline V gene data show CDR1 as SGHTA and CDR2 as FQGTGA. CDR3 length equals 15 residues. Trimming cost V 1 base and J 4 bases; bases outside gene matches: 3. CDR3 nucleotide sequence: TGTGCCAGCAGCTTAAGAAGCGGGGGGCCAGATACGCAGTATTTT. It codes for CASSLRSGGPDTQYF.

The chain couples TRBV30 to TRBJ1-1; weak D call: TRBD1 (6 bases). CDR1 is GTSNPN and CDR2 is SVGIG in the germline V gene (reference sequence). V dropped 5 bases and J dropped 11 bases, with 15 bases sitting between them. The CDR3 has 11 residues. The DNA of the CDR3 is TGTGCCTGGTCTCACGGGGGGGCCGCTTTCTTT. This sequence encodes CAWSHGGAAFF.

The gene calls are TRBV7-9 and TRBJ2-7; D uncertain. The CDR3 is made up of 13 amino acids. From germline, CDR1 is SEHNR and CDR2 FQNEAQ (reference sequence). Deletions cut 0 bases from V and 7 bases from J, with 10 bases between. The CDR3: CASSLAPGWEQYF. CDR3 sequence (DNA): TGTGCCAGCAGCTTAGCCCCTGGCTGGGAGCAGTACTTC. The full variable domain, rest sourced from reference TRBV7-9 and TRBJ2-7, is DTGVSQNPRHKITKRGQNVTFRCDPISEHNRLYWYRQTLGQGPEFLTYFQNEAQLEKSRLLSDRFSAERPKGSFSTLEIQRTEQGDSAMYLCASSLAPGWEQYFGPGTRLTVT.

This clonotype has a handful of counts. CDR3 in DNA: TGTGCCAGCAGCGTAGCCGGGACAGAGAACTATGGCTACACCTTC. This gives the protein CASSVAGTENYGYTF. This rearrangement joins TRBV7-3 to TRBJ1-2, with 7 bases fitting TRBD1. Losses at the gene ends were 5 bases for V and 2 bases for J; bases not matched to a gene: 8. There are 15 residues in the CDR3. Germline values: CDR1 SGHTA, CDR2 FQGTGA.

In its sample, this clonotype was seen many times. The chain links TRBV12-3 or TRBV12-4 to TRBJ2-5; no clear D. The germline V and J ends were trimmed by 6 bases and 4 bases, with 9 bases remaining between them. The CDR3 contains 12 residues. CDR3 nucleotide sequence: TGTGCCAGCAGCCGGACCGGAGAGACCCAGTACTTC. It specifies CASSRTGETQYF.

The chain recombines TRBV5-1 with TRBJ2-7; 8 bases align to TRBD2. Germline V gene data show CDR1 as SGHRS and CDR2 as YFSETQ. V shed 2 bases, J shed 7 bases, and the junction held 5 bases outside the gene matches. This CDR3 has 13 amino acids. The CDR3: CASSLPGGAEQYF. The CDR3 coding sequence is TGCGCCAGCAGCTTACCCGGGGGGGCAGAGCAGTACTTC.

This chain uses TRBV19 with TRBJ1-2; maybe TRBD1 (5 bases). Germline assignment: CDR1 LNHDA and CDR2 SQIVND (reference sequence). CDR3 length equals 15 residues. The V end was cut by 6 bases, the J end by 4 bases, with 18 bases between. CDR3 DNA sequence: TGTGCCAGTAGAAGGGGCATTGGGGAAGGCTATGGCTACACCTTC. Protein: CASRRGIGEGYGYTF.

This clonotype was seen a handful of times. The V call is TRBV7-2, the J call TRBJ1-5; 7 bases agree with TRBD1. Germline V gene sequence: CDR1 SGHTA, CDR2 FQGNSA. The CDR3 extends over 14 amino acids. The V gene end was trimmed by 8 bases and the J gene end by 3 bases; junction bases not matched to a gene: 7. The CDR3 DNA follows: TGTGCCAGCGCTGGGGACAGCTACAATCAGCCCCAGCATTTT. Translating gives CASAGDSYNQPQHF.

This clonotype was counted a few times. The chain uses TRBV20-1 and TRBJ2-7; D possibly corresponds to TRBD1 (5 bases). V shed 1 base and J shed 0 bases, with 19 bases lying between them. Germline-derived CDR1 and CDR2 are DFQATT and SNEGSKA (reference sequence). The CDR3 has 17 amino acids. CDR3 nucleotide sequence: TGCAGTGCTAGAGGTGGTCGGGCAGGGCGACCCTCCTACGAGCAGTACTTC. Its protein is CSARGGRAGRPSYEQYF.

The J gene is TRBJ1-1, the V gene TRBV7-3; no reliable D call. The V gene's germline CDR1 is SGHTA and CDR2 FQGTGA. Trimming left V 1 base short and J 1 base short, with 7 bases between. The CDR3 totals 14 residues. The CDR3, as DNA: TGTGCCAGCAGCTTAAACCCACAGAACACTGAAGCTTTCTTT. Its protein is CASSLNPQNTEAFF.

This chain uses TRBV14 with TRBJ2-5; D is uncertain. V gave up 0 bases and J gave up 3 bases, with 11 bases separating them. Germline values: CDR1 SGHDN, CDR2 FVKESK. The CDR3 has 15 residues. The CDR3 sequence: CASSQDKVWEETQYF. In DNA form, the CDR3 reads TGTGCCAGCAGCCAAGATAAGGTTTGGGAAGAGACCCAGTACTTC.

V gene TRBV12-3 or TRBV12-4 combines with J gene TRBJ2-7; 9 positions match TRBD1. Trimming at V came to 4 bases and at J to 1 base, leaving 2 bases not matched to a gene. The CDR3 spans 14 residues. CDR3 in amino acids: CASSWGTGSYEQYV. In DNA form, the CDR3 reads TGTGCCAGCAGTTGGGGGACAGGGTCCTACGAGCAGTACGTC.

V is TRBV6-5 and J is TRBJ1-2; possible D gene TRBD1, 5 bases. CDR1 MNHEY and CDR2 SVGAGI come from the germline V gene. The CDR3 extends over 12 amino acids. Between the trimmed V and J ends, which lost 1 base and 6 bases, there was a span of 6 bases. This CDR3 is CASSYWGDGYTF. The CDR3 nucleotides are TGTGCCAGCAGTTACTGGGGCGATGGCTACACCTTC.

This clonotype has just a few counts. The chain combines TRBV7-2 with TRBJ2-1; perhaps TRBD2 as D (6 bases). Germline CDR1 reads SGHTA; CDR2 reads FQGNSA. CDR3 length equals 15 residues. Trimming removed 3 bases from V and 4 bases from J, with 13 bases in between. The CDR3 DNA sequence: TGTGCCAGCAGCTTGGAGGGGCGGGAATACAATGAGCAGTTCTTC. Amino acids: CASSLEGREYNEQFF.